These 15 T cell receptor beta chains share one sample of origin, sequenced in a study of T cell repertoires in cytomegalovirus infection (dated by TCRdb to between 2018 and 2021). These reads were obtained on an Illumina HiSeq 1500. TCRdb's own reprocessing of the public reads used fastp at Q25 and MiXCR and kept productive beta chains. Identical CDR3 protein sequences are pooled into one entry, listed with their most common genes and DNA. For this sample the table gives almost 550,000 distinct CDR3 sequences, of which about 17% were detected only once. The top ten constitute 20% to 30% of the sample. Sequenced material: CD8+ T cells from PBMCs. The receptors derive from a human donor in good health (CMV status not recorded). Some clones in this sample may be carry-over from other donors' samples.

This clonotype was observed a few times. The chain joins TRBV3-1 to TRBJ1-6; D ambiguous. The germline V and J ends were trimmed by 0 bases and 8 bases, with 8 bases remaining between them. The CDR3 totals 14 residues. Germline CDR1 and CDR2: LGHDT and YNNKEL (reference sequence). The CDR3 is CASSQDETYSPLHF. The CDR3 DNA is TGTGCCAGCAGCCAAGATGAGACTTATTCACCCCTCCACTTT. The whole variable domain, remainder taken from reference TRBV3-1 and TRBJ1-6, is DTAVSQTPKYLVTQMGNDKSIKCEQNLGHDTMYWYKQDSKKFLKIMFSYNNKELIINETVPNRFSPKSPDKAHLNLHINSLELGDSAVYFCASSQDETYSPLHFGNGTRLTVT.

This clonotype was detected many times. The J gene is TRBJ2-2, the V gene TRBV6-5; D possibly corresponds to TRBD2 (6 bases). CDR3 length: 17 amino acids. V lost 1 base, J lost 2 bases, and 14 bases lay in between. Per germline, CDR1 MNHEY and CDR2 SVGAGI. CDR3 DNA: TGTGCCAGCAGTTACTTCCTTAGCGGAGCAAACACCGGGGAGCTGTTTTTT. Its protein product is CASSYFLSGANTGELFF.

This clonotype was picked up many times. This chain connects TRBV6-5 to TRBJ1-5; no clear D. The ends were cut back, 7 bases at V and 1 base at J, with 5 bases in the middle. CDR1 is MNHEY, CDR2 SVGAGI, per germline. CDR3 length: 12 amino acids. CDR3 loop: CASIESNQPQHF. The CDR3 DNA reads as TGTGCCAGCATCGAGAGCAATCAGCCCCAGCATTTT.

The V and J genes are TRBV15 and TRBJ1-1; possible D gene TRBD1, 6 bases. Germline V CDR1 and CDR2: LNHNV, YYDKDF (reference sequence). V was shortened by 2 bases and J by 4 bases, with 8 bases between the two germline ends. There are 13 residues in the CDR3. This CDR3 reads CATSRRGGTEAFF. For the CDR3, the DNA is TGTGCCACCAGCAGAAGGGGGGGCACTGAAGCTTTCTTT.

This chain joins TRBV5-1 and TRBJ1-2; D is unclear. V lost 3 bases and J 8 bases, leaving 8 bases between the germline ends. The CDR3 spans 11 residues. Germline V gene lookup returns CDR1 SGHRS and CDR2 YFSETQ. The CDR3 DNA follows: TGCGCCAGCAGCTCGGACGAGGGCTACACCTTC. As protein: CASSSDEGYTF. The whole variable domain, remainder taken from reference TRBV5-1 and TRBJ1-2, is KAGVTQTPRYLIKTRGQQVTLSCSPISGHRSVSWYQQTPGQGLQFLFEYFSETQRNKGNFPGRFSGRQFSNSRSEMNVSTLELGDSALYLCASSSDEGYTFGSGTRLTVV.

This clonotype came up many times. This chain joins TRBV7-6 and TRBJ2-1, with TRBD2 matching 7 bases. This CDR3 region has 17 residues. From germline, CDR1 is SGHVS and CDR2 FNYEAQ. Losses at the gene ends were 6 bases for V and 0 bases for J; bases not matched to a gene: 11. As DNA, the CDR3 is TGTGCCAGCAGTTCCCCTGGGGGGGTTCACTCCTACAATGAGCAGTTCTTC. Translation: CASSSPGGVHSYNEQFF.

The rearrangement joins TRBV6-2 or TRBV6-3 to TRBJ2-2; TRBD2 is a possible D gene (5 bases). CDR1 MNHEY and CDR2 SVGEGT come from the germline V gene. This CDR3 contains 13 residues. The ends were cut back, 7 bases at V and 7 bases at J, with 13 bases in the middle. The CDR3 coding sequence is TGTGCCAGCACACTAGGAGGAGGCGGGGAGCTGTTTTTT. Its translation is CASTLGGGGELFF.

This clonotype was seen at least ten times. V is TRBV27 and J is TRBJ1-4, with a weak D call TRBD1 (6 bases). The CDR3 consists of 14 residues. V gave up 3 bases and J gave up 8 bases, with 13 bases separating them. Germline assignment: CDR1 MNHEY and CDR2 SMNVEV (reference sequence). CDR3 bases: TGTGCCAGCAGTTTCCCAGGGGCTGGGGAAAAACTGTTTTTT. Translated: CASSFPGAGEKLFF.

The CDR3 nucleotides read TGTGCCAGCAGTTTATCGGGTTGGATCCGGGACAGGGGGGATAACTATAGCAATCAGCCCCAGCATTTT. This sequence encodes CASSLSGWIRDRGDNYSNQPQHF. The chain links TRBV28 to TRBJ1-5; 11 bases line up with TRBD1. Germline V gives CDR1 MDHEN, CDR2 SYDVKM. The CDR3 runs 23 residues. V lost 1 base to trimming and J lost 0 bases; unmatched junction nucleotides: 20.

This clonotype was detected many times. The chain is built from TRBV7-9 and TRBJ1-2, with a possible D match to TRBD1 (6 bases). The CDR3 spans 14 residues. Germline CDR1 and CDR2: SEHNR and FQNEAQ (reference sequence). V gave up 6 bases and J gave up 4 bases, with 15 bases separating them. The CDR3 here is CASSKPPDSYGYTF. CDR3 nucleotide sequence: TGTGCCAGCAGTAAACCCCCGGACAGCTATGGCTACACCTTC.

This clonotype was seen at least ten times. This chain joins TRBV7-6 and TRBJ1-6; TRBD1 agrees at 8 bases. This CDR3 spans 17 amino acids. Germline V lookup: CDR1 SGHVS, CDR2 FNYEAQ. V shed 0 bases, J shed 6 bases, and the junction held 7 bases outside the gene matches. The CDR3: CASSLAARTGFNSPLHF. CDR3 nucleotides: TGTGCCAGCAGCTTAGCGGCTCGGACAGGGTTTAATTCACCCCTCCACTTT.

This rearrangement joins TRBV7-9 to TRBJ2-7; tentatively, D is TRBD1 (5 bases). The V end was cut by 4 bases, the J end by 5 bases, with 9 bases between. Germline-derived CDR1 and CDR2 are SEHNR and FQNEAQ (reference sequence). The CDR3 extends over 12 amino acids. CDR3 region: CASSWGGDEQYF. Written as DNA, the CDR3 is TGTGCCAGCAGCTGGGGCGGAGACGAGCAGTACTTC.

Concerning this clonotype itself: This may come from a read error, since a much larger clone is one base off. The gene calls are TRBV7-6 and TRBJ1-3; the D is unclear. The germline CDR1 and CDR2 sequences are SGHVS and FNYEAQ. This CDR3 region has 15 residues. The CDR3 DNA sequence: TGTGCCAGCAGCTTAGGGGAAAGGGTTGGAAACTCCATATATTTT. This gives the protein CASSLGERVGNSIYF.

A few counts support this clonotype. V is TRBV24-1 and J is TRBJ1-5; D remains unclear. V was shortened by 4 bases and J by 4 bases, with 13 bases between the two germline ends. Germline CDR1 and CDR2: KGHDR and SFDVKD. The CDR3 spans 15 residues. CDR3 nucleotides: TGTGCCACCAGTGACTCGCGACGGTTTAATCAGCCCCAGCATTTT. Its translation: CATSDSRRFNQPQHF.

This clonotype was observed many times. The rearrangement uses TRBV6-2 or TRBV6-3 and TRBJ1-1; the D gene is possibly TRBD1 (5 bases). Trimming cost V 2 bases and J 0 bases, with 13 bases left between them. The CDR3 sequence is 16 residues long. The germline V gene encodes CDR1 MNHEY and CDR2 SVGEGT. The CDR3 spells CASSYPRQLMNTEAFF. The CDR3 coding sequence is TGTGCCAGCAGTTACCCCCGACAGTTAATGAACACTGAAGCTTTCTTT.